The TCR beta chain under discussion was sequenced for a study of STAT5B mutations in CD4+ large granular lymphocyte leukemia. With respect to this clone: What it recognizes is unknown. At the DNA level, this CDR3 is encoded by other sequences in the same sample as well.

Study-level results: Patient CD4-sorted repertoires looked more clonal than healthy CD4+ repertoires, even without putative leukemic clones. 8/27 top patient clones versus 2/35 control clones were TRBV06-family.

In the authors' methods: The detection floor for productive clonotype frequency was 2.59 x 10-5. Sequencing used immunoSEQ multiplex PCR; TCRdb keeps in-frame clones, though not all of them. V and J calls plus clone size are reproduced from that table; the DNA served to infer D and trimming. The table has about 32,000 clones, around three quarters seen once. V dropped 0 bases and J dropped 0 bases, with 7 bases sitting between them. The CDR3 sequence is 15 residues long. Germline CDR1 SGHRS, CDR2 YFSETQ. The V call is TRBV5-1, the J call TRBJ1-3, with D maybe TRBD1 (5 bases). This receptor was taken from a human donor in good health. Sequencing used CD4+ T cells from blood buffy coats. The CDR3 loop is CASSLEGNSGNTIYF. CDR3 sequence (DNA): TGCGCCAGCAGCTTGGAGGGGAACTCTGGAAACACCATATATTTT.